A single sample gave rise to the 26 T cell receptor beta chains below, sequenced in a study of spatial heterogeneity in lung cancer. Time point given: sample taken at primary tumor resection. Tumor, nontumor lung or frozen PBMC supplied whole RNA that was sequenced unsorted. TCRdb reprocessed the 5' RACE reads with MiXCR, giving one entry per CDR3 protein. The sample has fewer than 45,000 distinct CDR3 sequences; 6.5% to 8.5% are singletons. The material was PBMCs, obtained at surgery. These receptors were taken from a female donor with early-stage non-small cell lung cancer.

This clonotype was observed a few times. The chain couples TRBV30 to TRBJ2-5; D might be TRBD1 (6 bases). Trimming removed 4 bases from V and 1 base from J, with 10 bases in between. CDR1 is GTSNPN and CDR2 is SVGIG in the germline V gene (reference sequence). The CDR3 runs 13 residues. DNA of the CDR3: TGTGCCTGGAAACAGACAGGCCAAGAGACCCAGTACTTC. It yields the protein CAWKQTGQETQYF.

This clonotype showed up many times. This chain uses TRBV7-2 with TRBJ1-5; D is ambiguous. Germline-derived CDR1 and CDR2 are SGHTA and FQGNSA. V was cut by 1 base and J by 3 bases, with 10 bases left in between. This CDR3 has 15 amino acids. In nucleotides, the CDR3 is TGTGCCAGCAGCTTAGTCGGCGGCTCCAATCAGCCCCAGCATTTT. Protein product: CASSLVGGSNQPQHF.

This clonotype was picked up a small number of times. V gene TRBV27 combines with J gene TRBJ2-7; no reliable D call. The CDR3 length is 15 residues. CDR1 MNHEY and CDR2 SMNVEV come from the germline V gene (reference sequence). The V and J ends lost 7 bases and 1 base respectively, with 17 bases between them. The CDR3 DNA follows: TGTGCCAGCAATCCCGCAGCCGGCCGTTCCTACGAGCAGTACTTC. Protein: CASNPAAGRSYEQYF.

This chain connects TRBV5-1 to TRBJ2-5; the D gene could be TRBD1 or TRBD2 (6 bases each). Germline-derived CDR1 and CDR2 are SGHRS and YFSETQ. This CDR3 has 15 residues. The V and J ends lost 2 bases and 5 bases respectively, with 16 bases between them. CDR3 coding DNA: TGCGCCAGCAGCTTTGGTAACAGGGACTGGGAGACCCAGTACTTC. Amino acid sequence: CASSFGNRDWETQYF.

This clonotype was observed many times. The V gene is TRBV4-1, the J gene TRBJ2-3, with D possibly matching TRBD1 (6 bases). The CDR3 runs 17 residues. In germline, CDR1 is MGHRA, CDR2 YSYEKL. With 1 base removed from V and 2 bases from J, the gap between germline ends came to 16 bases. DNA of the CDR3: TGCGCCAGCAGCCAAGCCGGGACACACTCTCCCACAGATACGCAGTATTTT. Translated, it gives CASSQAGTHSPTDTQYF.

This clonotype showed up many times. The chain is built from TRBV6-5 and TRBJ1-1; D is unclear. CDR3 length: 15 residues. Germline CDR1 reads MNHEY; CDR2 reads SVGAGI. The ends were cut back, 0 bases at V and 0 bases at J, with 8 bases in the middle. In DNA, the CDR3 is TGTGCCAGCAGTTACTCGCCGAACATGAACACTGAAGCTTTCTTT. Its translation: CASSYSPNMNTEAFF.

This clonotype was detected ten times or more. The V gene is TRBV7-8, the J gene TRBJ2-3, with D maybe TRBD2 (7 bases). Germline loops: CDR1 SGHVS, CDR2 FQNEAQ. V lost 5 bases and J 2 bases, leaving 17 bases between the germline ends. CDR3 length: 16 residues. The CDR3 sequence: CASSLRKGGTTDTQYF. CDR3 nucleotides: TGTGCCAGCAGCCTCCGGAAGGGGGGGACCACAGATACGCAGTATTTT.

This clonotype was observed many times. CDR3 in amino acids: CASSHRAGGLETQYF. The CDR3, as DNA: TGCGCCAGCAGCCATAGAGCAGGGGGCCTGGAGACCCAGTACTTC. The chain employs TRBV4-1 and TRBJ2-5, with 8 bases matching TRBD1. Trimming took 3 bases from V and 5 from J; bases not matched to a gene: 8. This CDR3 contains 15 residues. CDR1 is MGHRA and CDR2 is YSYEKL in the germline V gene.

This clonotype was seen many times. This sequence joins TRBV24-1 and TRBJ2-2, with TRBD1 matching 9 bases. Germline V gene sequence: CDR1 KGHDR, CDR2 SFDVKD. V gave up 4 bases and J gave up 4 bases; unmatched junction bases: 6. The CDR3 extends over 16 amino acids. The CDR3 here is CATSDPGTGFTGELFF. In nucleotides, the CDR3 is TGTGCCACCAGTGACCCCGGGACAGGGTTCACCGGGGAGCTGTTTTTT.

Within the sample, this clonotype is medium-sized. This chain connects TRBV7-2 to TRBJ1-1; TRBD1 is a possible D gene (6 bases). The CDR3 sequence is 16 residues long. The germline V gene has CDR1 SGHTA and CDR2 FQGNSA. Trimming cost V 1 base and J 0 bases, with 12 bases left between them. DNA for the CDR3: TGTGCCAGCAGCTTAGTGGACAGCATTTTGAACACTGAAGCTTTCTTT. This sequence encodes CASSLVDSILNTEAFF.

V is TRBV6-5 and J is TRBJ2-2; no clear D gene. V was trimmed by 2 bases and J by 7 bases, leaving 14 bases between them. The CDR3 is 15 residues long. Germline CDR1 MNHEY, CDR2 SVGAGI. CDR3 nucleotides: TGTGCCAGCAGTTACGGGCAGGAATGGGGCGGGGAGCTGTTTTTT. This translates into CASSYGQEWGGELFF.

This clonotype has a handful of counts. The CDR3 DNA reads as TGTGCCAGCAGCCCAGCCGGGGATACGCAGTATTTT. Its translation: CASSPAGDTQYF. The chain carries TRBV7-9 and TRBJ2-3, with D unresolved. The CDR3 has 12 residues. V was cut by 5 bases and J by 6 bases, with 9 bases left in between. The germline V gene has CDR1 SEHNR and CDR2 FQNEAQ (reference sequence).

The chain combines TRBV7-2 with TRBJ1-2; 8 positions agree with TRBD1. This CDR3 region has 19 residues. Germline V gene lookup returns CDR1 SGHTA and CDR2 FQGNSA. V shed 2 bases and J 3 bases; nucleotides not matched to a gene: 17. The CDR3 sequence is CASSLKTGTGFSQHYGYTF. CDR3 DNA: TGTGCCAGCAGCTTAAAGACTGGGACAGGCTTTTCCCAACACTATGGCTACACCTTC.

This clonotype was detected only a few times. The chain is built from TRBV6-1 and TRBJ1-5; D might be TRBD1 (5 bases). This CDR3 comprises 14 residues. Trimming took off 4 bases at V and 1 base at J, with 8 bases between the two ends. The germline V gene encodes CDR1 MNHNS and CDR2 SASEGT. DNA for the CDR3: TGTGCCAGCAGTGTGACAGTGAGCAATCAGCCCCAGCATTTT. Amino acids: CASSVTVSNQPQHF.

This clonotype appeared many times. The chain recombines TRBV20-1 with TRBJ2-1, with D possibly matching TRBD2 (7 bases). The V and J ends lost 1 base and 7 bases respectively, with 20 bases between them. Germline lookup yields CDR1 DFQATT and CDR2 SNEGSKA (reference sequence). This CDR3 spans 16 amino acids. The CDR3 bases are TGCAGTGCTAGAGGAGGGGGGGACCTGGCCACTAATGAGCAGTTCTTC. Residues: CSARGGGDLATNEQFF.

The J gene is TRBJ2-2, the V gene TRBV4-2, with 9 bases fitting TRBD2. Germline V lookup: CDR1 LGHNA, CDR2 YNFKEQ. This CDR3 comprises 16 residues. Losses at the gene ends were 1 base for V and 7 bases for J; bases not matched to a gene: 7. CDR3 nucleotide sequence: TGTGCCAGCAGCCAAGGGGGGACTAGCAATGGCGGGGAGCTGTTTTTT. Its protein product is CASSQGGTSNGGELFF.

The chain combines TRBV5-6 with TRBJ1-1; no firm D call. CDR3 length: 14 amino acids. V lost 2 bases and J 2 bases, leaving 10 bases between the germline ends. CDR1 is SGHDT, CDR2 YYEEEE, per germline. CDR3 sequence: CASSLPLGNTEAFF. The CDR3 nucleotides are TGTGCCAGCAGCTTACCACTCGGAAACACTGAAGCTTTCTTT.

This clonotype has ten or more counts. The rearrangement links TRBV28 to TRBJ2-7; 8 bases map to TRBD2. This CDR3 has 14 amino acids. V was pared by 7 bases and J by 2 bases, with 7 bases of the junction left unmatched. Germline loops: CDR1 MDHEN, CDR2 SYDVKM. CDR3 nucleotides: TGTGCCAGCATGTCTAGCGGGCCCACCTACGAGCAGTACTTC. Translation: CASMSSGPTYEQYF. The full variable domain, with the rest looked up from reference TRBV28 and TRBJ2-7, is DVKVTQSSRYLVKRTGEKVFLECVQDMDHENMFWYRQDPGLGLRLIYFSYDVKMKEKGDIPEGYSVSREKKERFSLILESASTNQTSMYLCASMSSGPTYEQYFGPGTRLTVT.

The chain couples TRBV10-3 to TRBJ2-7; 8 bases line up with TRBD1. Germline assignment: CDR1 ENHRY and CDR2 SYGVKD. This CDR3 has 15 residues. V lost 3 bases and J lost 5; bases outside the gene matches: 9. The CDR3 DNA follows: TGTGCCATCAGTGATCTCCGGACAGGGCAAGACGAGCAGTACTTC. It specifies CAISDLRTGQDEQYF.

Ten or more counts support this clonotype. The chain joins TRBV5-1 to TRBJ2-2, with 8 bases fitting TRBD1. This CDR3 region has 14 residues. In germline, CDR1 is SGHRS, CDR2 YFSETQ. V trimming: 5 bases; J trimming: 7 bases; junction bases outside the gene matches: 7. The DNA for the CDR3 is TGCGCCAGCAGACTGGACAGGGAGTTCGGGGAGCTGTTTTTT. Its translation is CASRLDREFGELFF.

This clonotype has a count of ten or more. V and J are TRBV29-1 and TRBJ1-1; possibly TRBD1 for D (6 bases). Trimming pared 5 bases from V and 1 base from J, leaving 11 bases between. The CDR3 loop spans 13 amino acids. The V gene's germline CDR1 is SQVTM and CDR2 ANQGSEA. The CDR3 here is CSVLGTPNTEAFF. Here the CDR3 DNA reads TGCAGCGTTTTGGGGACACCGAACACTGAAGCTTTCTTT. The full variable domain, its missing parts supplied by reference TRBV29-1 and TRBJ1-1, is SAVISQKPSRDICQRGTSLTIQCQVDSQVTMMFWYRQQPGQSLTLIATANQGSEATYESGFVIDKFPISRPNLTFSTLTVSNMSPEDSSIYLCSVLGTPNTEAFFGQGTRLTVV.

This chain joins TRBV21-1 and TRBJ1-6. TRBV21-1 is tagged as a pseudogene. This CDR3 has 9 amino acids. The CDR3 coding sequence is TGTGCCAGCAAGGAACCCCTCCACTTT. Translation: CASKEPLHF.

The chain has TRBV6-6 and TRBJ2-1; 12 bases fit TRBD2. The CDR3 has 15 residues. Per the germline V gene, CDR1 is MNHNY and CDR2 is SVGAGI (reference sequence). V trimming: 7 bases; J trimming: 7 bases; junction bases outside the gene matches: 8. The CDR3 here is CASTRPGTSGNEQFF. CDR3 DNA sequence: TGTGCCAGCACCAGACCGGGGACTAGCGGGAATGAGCAGTTCTTC.

As to this clonotype: A junction boundary mismatches the germline segment, possibly from a read error. The rearrangement links TRBV7-9 to TRBJ2-4; possible D gene TRBD1, 5 bases. CDR3 length: 15 residues. Germline CDR1 and CDR2: SEHNR and FQNEAQ (reference sequence). CDR3 in amino acids: CASSLEGRARNIQYF. As DNA, the CDR3 is TGTGCCAGCAGCTTAGAGGGCAGGGCCAGAAACATTCAGTACTTC.

This clonotype was counted many times. The V call is TRBV9, the J call TRBJ1-3; D might be TRBD1 (5 bases). The V gene lost 4 bases and the J gene lost 0 bases, with 17 bases spanning the gap. CDR1 is SGDLS and CDR2 is YYNGEE in the germline V gene. This CDR3 is 17 amino acids long. This CDR3 is CASSFGGAFFSGNTIYF. The CDR3 DNA sequence: TGTGCCAGCAGCTTTGGAGGGGCCTTCTTCTCTGGAAACACCATATATTTT.

This clonotype came up many times. The J gene is TRBJ2-3, the V gene TRBV2, with D possibly TRBD1 on 5 matching bases. CDR1 and CDR2 from the germline V gene are SNHLY and FYNNEI. Trimming took off 2 bases at V and 0 bases at J, with 15 bases between the two ends. The CDR3 covers 17 residues. CDR3 in amino acids: CASSELGLWGSTDTQYF. The CDR3, as DNA: TGTGCCAGCAGTGAACTGGGGCTATGGGGTAGCACAGATACGCAGTATTTT.